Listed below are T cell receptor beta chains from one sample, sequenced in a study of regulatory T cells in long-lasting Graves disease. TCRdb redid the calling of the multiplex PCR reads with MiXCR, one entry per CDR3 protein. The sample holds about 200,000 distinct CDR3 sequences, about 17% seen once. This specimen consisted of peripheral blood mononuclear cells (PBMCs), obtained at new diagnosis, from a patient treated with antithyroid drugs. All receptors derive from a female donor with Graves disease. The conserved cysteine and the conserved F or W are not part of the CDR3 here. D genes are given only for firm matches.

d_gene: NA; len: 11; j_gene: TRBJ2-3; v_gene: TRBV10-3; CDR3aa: AISEISESTQY
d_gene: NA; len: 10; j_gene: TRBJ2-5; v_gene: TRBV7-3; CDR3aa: ASAPGAETQY
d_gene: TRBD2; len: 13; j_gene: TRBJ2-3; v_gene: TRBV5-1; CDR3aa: ASSSGTSFPDTQY
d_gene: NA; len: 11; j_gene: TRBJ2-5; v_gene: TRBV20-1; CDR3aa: SASVPYQETQY
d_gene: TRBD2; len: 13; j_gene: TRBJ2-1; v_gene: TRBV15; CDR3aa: ATSTLAGVAYEQF
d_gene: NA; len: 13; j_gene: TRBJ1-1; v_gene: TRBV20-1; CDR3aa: SARQGPPLNTEAF
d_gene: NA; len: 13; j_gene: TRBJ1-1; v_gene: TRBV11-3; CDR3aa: ASSLVRDMNTEAF
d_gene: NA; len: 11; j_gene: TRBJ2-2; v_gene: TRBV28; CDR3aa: ASRPVNTGELF
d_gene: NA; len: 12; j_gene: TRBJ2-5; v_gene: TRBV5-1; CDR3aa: ASSLMEGTETQY
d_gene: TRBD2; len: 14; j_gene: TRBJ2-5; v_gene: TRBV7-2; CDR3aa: ASSSPGLAGLETQY
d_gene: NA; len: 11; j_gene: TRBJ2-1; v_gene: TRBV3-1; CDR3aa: ASTPEGFDEQF
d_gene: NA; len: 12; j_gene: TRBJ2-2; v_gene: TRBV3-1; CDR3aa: ASTNRETTGELF
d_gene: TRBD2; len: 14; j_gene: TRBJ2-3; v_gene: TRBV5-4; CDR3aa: ASSLVFSGGADTQY
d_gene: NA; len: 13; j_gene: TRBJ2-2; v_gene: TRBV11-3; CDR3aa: ASSFLGLNTGELF
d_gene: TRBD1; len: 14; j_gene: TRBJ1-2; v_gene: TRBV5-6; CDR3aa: ASSKNRDRDFYGYT
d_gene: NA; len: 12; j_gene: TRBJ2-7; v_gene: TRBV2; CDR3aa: ASSEVWTWGEQY